This T cell receptor beta chain was documented in a study of blood T cell repertoires in COVID-19 (dated by TCRdb to between 2020 and 2021). The study in broad terms: Samples from collaborators originated in the United States, Italy and Spain and spanned both the acute and convalescent phases of COVID-19. HLA class I and class II types, where available, came from metadata supplied by the sample provider rather than from assay-based typing. The samples were drawn from the first 160 participants of the ongoing ImmuneRACE study and from 1,254 subjects provided by 6 global collaborators. Nearly every sample came with metadata listing a de-identified subject ID, COVID-19 status, age in years and sex. The repertoires were released in a freely available public database intended as a resource for research on the immune response to SARS-CoV-2. The material from the prospective study consisted of cDNA or gDNA derived from T cells, B-cell-depleted T cells, or PBMCs. The dataset comprised deeply sampled blood TCRbeta repertoires from subjects exposed to, actively infected with, or recovered from COVID-19.

V is clipped by 7 bases and J by 0 bases, and the sequence between their germline boundaries is 12 bases long. For CDR1 and CDR2, the germline V gene (reference sequence) lists LNHDA and SQIVND. From its cysteine to its phenylalanine, the CDR3 spans 15 amino acids. Of the read, only the CDR3 DNA is kept; its 45 bases are in frame from base 1. General findings and caveats noted by the study authors: How much clinical and demographic metadata was included differed by source and by participant, and the metadata was provided uncurated.

Each collaborating institution followed its own protocols to collect whole blood in K2EDTA tubes. For TCRbeta analysis, collaborators shipped samples as frozen whole blood, isolated PBMCs, or DNA extracted from either of those sample types. TCRbeta CDR3 regions were amplified from genomic DNA by means of the immunoSEQ Assay, a bias-controlled multiplex PCR. The authors' analysis ran thus. The number of nucleated cells in each sample was estimated by amplification of reference gene primers within the assay. To quantify the absolute abundance of each unique TCRbeta CDR3 rearrangement, sequence reads were collapsed and filtered. For each sample, productive Simpson clonality was calculated as the square root of Simpson's diversity index over productive rearrangements. TCRdb retrieved this table from immuneACCESS and kept in-frame rearrangements only. Not all clones are present; in checked studies, unresolved V genes account for under half, and no reason is known for the remainder. V and J calls and clone size are those listed in that table; D and trimming were worked out from the DNA. The sample includes about 220,000 clones, with roughly 82% observed a single time. Of the sample, about 4.8% falls within the top ten clones.

Remarks on this clone: The antigen it recognizes is unknown. No per-base quality is available; no much larger clone lies one base away.

The rearranged segments are TRBV19 and TRBJ1-4; a weak D assignment points to TRBD1 (5 bases agree). This TCR derives from a woman in her sixties or seventies with acute or convalescent COVID-19. Sequenced input: peripheral blood. The CDR3 loop reads CASMGGLATNEKLFF. At the DNA level, the sequence is TGTGCCAGTATGGGGGGATTGGCAACTAATGAAAAACTGTTTTTT.